One sample yielded the 15 T cell receptor beta chains listed below, sequenced in a study of T-cell reconstitution after alpha-beta-depleted transplantation in children. Unique molecular identifiers were incorporated into the prepared TCRbeta library. TCRdb reprocessed the PCR reads via MiXCR and lists one record per CDR3 protein. The data contain 500,000 to 600,000 distinct CDR3 sequences, 15% to 20% of them singletons. The specimen was PBMCs from the stem cell graft donor, collected from the stem cell graft. The receptors stem from a human donor who donated a stem cell graft to a child with acute lymphoblastic leukemia.

This clonotype was picked up many times. This chain connects TRBV6-1 to TRBJ1-5; unclear D gene. The CDR3 totals 15 residues. Per germline, CDR1 MNHNS and CDR2 SASEGT. Trimming stripped 2 bases from V and 6 bases from J, with 14 bases between. CDR3 DNA: TGTGCCAGCAGTGAACTTAGCGGGGATAGTCAGCCCCAGCATTTT. Its translation is CASSELSGDSQPQHF.

V is TRBV12-3 or TRBV12-4 and J is TRBJ2-5, with 7 bases that match TRBD1. Trimming removed 4 bases from V and 5 bases from J; junction bases left unmatched: 13. The CDR3 is 16 amino acids. Here the CDR3 DNA reads TGTGCCAGCAGTTCCCTCTCCAGGGGGATAGTGGAGACCCAGTACTTC. It specifies CASSSLSRGIVETQYF.

The rearrangement joins TRBV6-1 to TRBJ1-2; D possibly corresponds to TRBD1 (6 bases). Trimming removed 6 bases at V and 7 bases at J, with 24 bases between. CDR1 and CDR2 from the germline V gene are MNHNS and SASEGT. The CDR3 spans 16 residues. Here the CDR3 DNA reads TGTGCCAGCAGCCTAAACCTACAGGGCTGGAGCGGTGGCTACACCTTC. It codes for CASSLNLQGWSGGYTF.

The genes are TRBV20-1 and TRBJ1-5; perhaps TRBD1 as D (5 bases). Trimming pared 6 bases from V and 4 bases from J, leaving 13 bases between. The germline V gene encodes CDR1 DFQATT and CDR2 SNEGSKA (reference sequence). This CDR3 is built from 13 residues. DNA for the CDR3: TGCAGTGCCGCCGGGGGGAGTAATCAGCCCCAGCATTTT. It specifies CSAAGGSNQPQHF.

This chain links TRBV7-2 with TRBJ2-1; D is perhaps TRBD1 or TRBD2 (5 bases each). CDR3 length: 15 amino acids. Germline values: CDR1 SGHTA, CDR2 FQGNSA. Deletions cut 5 bases from V and 8 bases from J, with 19 bases between. The CDR3 bases are TGTGCCAGCAGCCCCCTTCGGGGCTACGGCGATGAGCAGTTCTTC. It encodes CASSPLRGYGDEQFF.

The J gene is TRBJ2-4, the V gene TRBV12-5; a possible D gene is TRBD2 (7 bases). Trimming cost V 1 base and J 0 bases, with 16 bases left between them. This CDR3 has 18 amino acids. Germline lookup yields CDR1 LGHNT and CDR2 FRNRAP. The CDR3 coding sequence is TGTGCTAGTGGTTTGGAGGGGGGGGGGACTATAGCCAAAAACATTCAGTACTTC. Its translation is CASGLEGGGTIAKNIQYF.

This rearrangement joins TRBV5-1 to TRBJ1-1; no reliable D call. This CDR3 comprises 14 residues. V lost 2 bases to trimming and J lost 0 bases, with 8 bases between them. Germline V gives CDR1 SGHRS, CDR2 YFSETQ. The CDR3: CASSFQSMNTEAFF. CDR3 sequence (DNA): TGCGCCAGCAGCTTCCAAAGTATGAACACTGAAGCTTTCTTT.

This clonotype occurred many times. V and J are TRBV5-6 and TRBJ1-5; D is uncertain. V lost 0 bases and J lost 2, with 6 bases in between. Germline CDR1 SGHDT, CDR2 YYEEEE. This CDR3 spans 14 amino acids. CDR3 residues: CASSLAAGNQPQHF. The CDR3 DNA reads as TGTGCCAGCAGCTTGGCCGCGGGCAATCAGCCCCAGCATTTT.

V and J are TRBV27 and TRBJ1-2; D is ambiguous. The CDR3 has 14 residues. The ends were cut back, 4 bases at V and 8 bases at J, with 17 bases in the middle. Germline V gene lookup returns CDR1 MNHEY and CDR2 SMNVEV (reference sequence). The CDR3 region has the DNA TGTGCCAGCAGTTCCCTACCGATGAAGAAGGGCTACACCTTC. This encodes CASSSLPMKKGYTF.

This clonotype was picked up a small number of times. V is TRBV15 and J is TRBJ1-4, with a weak D call TRBD1 (5 bases). Germline loops: CDR1 LNHNV, CDR2 YYDKDF (reference sequence). Trimming removed 5 bases from V and 8 bases from J, with 15 bases in between. CDR3 length: 14 residues. DNA of the CDR3: TGTGCCACCAGCCCCGGCGGCGGGGACGAAAAACTGTTTTTT. It is translated as CATSPGGGDEKLFF.

This clonotype was counted only a few times. This sequence joins TRBV13 and TRBJ1-5; D is possibly TRBD1 (5 bases). In germline, CDR1 is PRHDT, CDR2 FYEKMQ (reference sequence). This CDR3 contains 14 residues. The V gene lost 2 bases and the J gene lost 5 bases, with 10 bases spanning the gap. The CDR3 nucleotides read TGTGCCAGCAGCTTAAGCGGGGGAGATCAGCCCCAGCATTTT. Protein sequence: CASSLSGGDQPQHF.

V and J are TRBV5-1 and TRBJ2-1; 10 positions agree with TRBD2. Per germline, CDR1 SGHRS and CDR2 YFSETQ. The trim removed 0 bases at V and 7 bases at J, leaving 16 bases unmatched. The CDR3 is made up of 19 amino acids. The CDR3 DNA reads as TGCGCCAGCAGCTTGGCCCGATCCCGGACTAGCGGAGGAGTTAATGAGCAGTTCTTC. Residues: CASSLARSRTSGGVNEQFF.

This clonotype was detected only a few times. V is TRBV27 and J is TRBJ2-1, with D perhaps TRBD1 (7 bases). Trimming removed 7 bases at V and 10 bases at J, with 17 bases between. The germline CDR1 and CDR2 sequences are MNHEY and SMNVEV (reference sequence). The CDR3 is made up of 13 amino acids. The CDR3 loop is CASNLRSGGEQFF. CDR3 nucleotide sequence: TGTGCCAGCAACTTACGGTCAGGGGGGGAGCAGTTCTTC.

This clonotype was picked up a small number of times. The chain carries TRBV29-1 and TRBJ2-2; D is ambiguous. The V end lost 3 bases, the J end lost 7 bases, and 9 bases lay between the germline ends. Germline V gene data show CDR1 as SQVTM and CDR2 as ANQGSEA. The CDR3 runs 12 residues. CDR3 amino acids: CSVDKGSGELFF. The CDR3 bases are TGCAGCGTTGACAAGGGAAGCGGGGAGCTGTTTTTT.

This clonotype occurred a few times. The chain has TRBV5-1 and TRBJ1-1; no reliable D call. Deletions cut 4 bases from V and 0 bases from J, with 13 bases between. Per germline, CDR1 SGHRS and CDR2 YFSETQ. The CDR3 extends over 15 amino acids. The CDR3 DNA follows: TGCGCCAGCAGCGTTTTCGTGACGGTGAACACTGAAGCTTTCTTT. This translates into CASSVFVTVNTEAFF.